Listed here is a single T cell receptor (beta chain). Multiplex touch-down PCR with TRB-A/B primers amplified rearranged V-D-J TRB sequences. TCRdb independently ran MiXCR on the multiplex PCR reads; one entry per CDR3 protein. The table includes 1,500 to 2,500 distinct CDR3 sequences, 25% to 40% detected once. V trimming: 9 bases; J trimming: 7 bases; junction bases outside the gene matches: 9. CDR1 and CDR2 from the germline V gene are MNHEY and SMNVEV (reference sequence). The CDR3 length is 15 residues. These data belong to a study of T cell repertoires in aging, cancer and after chemotherapy. The template was genomic DNA from peripheral blood, not RNA.

Sequenced material: blood. The chain is built from TRBV27 and TRBJ1-6; TRBD1 aligns across 10 bases. The receptor was derived from a human donor with a solid tumor. The CDR3 DNA sequence: TGTGCCAGTAAGCGGGACAGGGGTTACAATTCACCCCTCCACTTT. Encoded protein: CASKRDRGYNSPLHF.